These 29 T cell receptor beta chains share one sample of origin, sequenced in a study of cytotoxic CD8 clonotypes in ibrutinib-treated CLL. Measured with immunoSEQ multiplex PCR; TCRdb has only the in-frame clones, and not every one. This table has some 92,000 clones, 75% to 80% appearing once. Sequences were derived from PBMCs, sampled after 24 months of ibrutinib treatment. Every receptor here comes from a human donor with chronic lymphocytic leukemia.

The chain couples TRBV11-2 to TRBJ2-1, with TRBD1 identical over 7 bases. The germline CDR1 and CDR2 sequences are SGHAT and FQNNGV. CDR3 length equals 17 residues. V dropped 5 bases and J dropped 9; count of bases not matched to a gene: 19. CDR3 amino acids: CASSIDRADFGNAEQFF. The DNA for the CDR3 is TGTGCCAGCAGCATCGACAGGGCGGACTTTGGTAACGCTGAGCAGTTCTTC.

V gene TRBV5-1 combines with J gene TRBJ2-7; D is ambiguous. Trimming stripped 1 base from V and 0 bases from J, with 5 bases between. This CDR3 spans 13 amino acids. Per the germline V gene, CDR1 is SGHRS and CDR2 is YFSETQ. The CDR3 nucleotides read TGCGCCAGCAGCTTGCCCGACTCCTACGAGCAGTACTTC. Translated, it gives CASSLPDSYEQYF.

CDR3 sequence (DNA): TGTGCCAGCAGTTACGGGACAGGGGTCTCCTACGAGCAGTACTTC. Amino acid sequence: CASSYGTGVSYEQYF. The rearrangement links TRBV5-6 to TRBJ2-7, with 10 positions matching TRBD1. The CDR3 length is 15 residues. The germline V gene has CDR1 SGHDT and CDR2 YYEEEE. J lost 0 bases, V lost 5 bases, and 5 bases had no gene match.

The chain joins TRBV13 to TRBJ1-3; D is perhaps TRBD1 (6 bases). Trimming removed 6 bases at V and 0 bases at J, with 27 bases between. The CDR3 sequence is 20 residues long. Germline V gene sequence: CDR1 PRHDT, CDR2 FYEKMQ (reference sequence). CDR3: CASSPAGAGEMGNSGNTIYF. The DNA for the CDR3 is TGTGCCAGCAGTCCGGCGGGGGCAGGGGAAATGGGGAACTCTGGAAACACCATATATTTT. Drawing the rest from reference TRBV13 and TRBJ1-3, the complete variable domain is AAGVIQSPRHLIKEKRETATLKCYPIPRHDTVYWYQQGPGQDPQFLISFYEKMQSDKGSIPDRFSAQQFSDYHSELNMSSLELGDSALYFCASSPAGAGEMGNSGNTIYFGEGSWLTVV.

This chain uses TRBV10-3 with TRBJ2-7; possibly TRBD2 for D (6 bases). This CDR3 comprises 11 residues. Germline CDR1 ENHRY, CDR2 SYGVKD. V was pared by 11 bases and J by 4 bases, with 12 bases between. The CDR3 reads CASTGGYEQYF. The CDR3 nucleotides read TGTGCCTCGACTGGGGGGTACGAGCAGTACTTC.

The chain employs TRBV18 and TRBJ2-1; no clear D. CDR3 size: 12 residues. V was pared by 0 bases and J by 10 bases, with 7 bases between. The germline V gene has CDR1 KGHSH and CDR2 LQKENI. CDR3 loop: CASSPPTREQFF. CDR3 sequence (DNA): TGTGCCAGCTCACCACCGACACGGGAGCAGTTCTTC.

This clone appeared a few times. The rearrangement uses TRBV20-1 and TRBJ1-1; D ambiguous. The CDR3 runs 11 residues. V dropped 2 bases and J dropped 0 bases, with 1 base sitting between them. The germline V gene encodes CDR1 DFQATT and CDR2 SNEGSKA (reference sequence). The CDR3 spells CSARLNTEAFF. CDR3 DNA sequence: TGCAGTGCTAGACTGAACACTGAAGCTTTCTTT.

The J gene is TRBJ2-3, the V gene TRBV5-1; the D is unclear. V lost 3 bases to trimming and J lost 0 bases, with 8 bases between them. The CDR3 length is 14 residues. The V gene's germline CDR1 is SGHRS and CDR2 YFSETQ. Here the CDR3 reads CASSSRSSTDTQYF. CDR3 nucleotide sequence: TGCGCCAGCAGCTCACGCTCTAGCACAGATACGCAGTATTTT.

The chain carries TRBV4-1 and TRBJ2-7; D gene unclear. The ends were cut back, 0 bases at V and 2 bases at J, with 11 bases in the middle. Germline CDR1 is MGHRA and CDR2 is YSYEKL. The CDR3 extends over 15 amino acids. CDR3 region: CASSQEGRAAYEQYF. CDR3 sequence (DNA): TGCGCCAGCAGCCAAGAGGGTCGGGCCGCCTACGAGCAGTACTTC.

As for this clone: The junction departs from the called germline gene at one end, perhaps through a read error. The CDR3 sequence is CASHPGYLRGF. CDR3 in DNA: TGCGCCAGTCATCCGGGATATCTCAGGGGTTTT. The chain combines TRBV23-1 with TRBJ1-4, with D possibly TRBD1 on 6 matching bases. TRBV23-1 is an open reading frame whose function is uncertain. This CDR3 has 11 amino acids.

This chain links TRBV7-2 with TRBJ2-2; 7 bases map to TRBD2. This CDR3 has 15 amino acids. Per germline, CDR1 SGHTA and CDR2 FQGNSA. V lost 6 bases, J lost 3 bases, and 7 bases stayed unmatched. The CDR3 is CASSSGGRDTGELFF. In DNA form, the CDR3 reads TGTGCCAGCAGTTCTGGTGGGAGGGACACCGGGGAGCTGTTTTTT.

The CDR3 bases are TGTGCCAGCAGCCATCAACCTGGGGCCAACGTCCTGACTTTC. The encoded protein is CASSHQPGANVLTF. The gene calls are TRBV14 and TRBJ2-6, with D uncertain. Per the germline V gene, CDR1 is SGHDN and CDR2 is FVKESK. The CDR3 totals 14 residues. The V end was cut by 3 bases, the J end by 2 bases, with 5 bases between.

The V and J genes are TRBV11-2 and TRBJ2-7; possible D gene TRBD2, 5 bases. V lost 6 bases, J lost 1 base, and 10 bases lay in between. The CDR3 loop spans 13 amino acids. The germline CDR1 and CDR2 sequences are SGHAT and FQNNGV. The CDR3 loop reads CASRDGLSYEQYF. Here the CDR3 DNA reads TGTGCCAGCAGAGACGGACTGTCCTACGAGCAGTACTTC.

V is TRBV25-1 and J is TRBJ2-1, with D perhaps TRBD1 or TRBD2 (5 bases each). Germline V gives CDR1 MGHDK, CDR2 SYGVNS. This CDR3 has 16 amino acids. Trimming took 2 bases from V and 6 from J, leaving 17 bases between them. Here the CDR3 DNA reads TGTGCCAGCAGTGAAGCCCGGGACCCTTGGAGCAATGAGCAGTTCTTC. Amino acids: CASSEARDPWSNEQFF.

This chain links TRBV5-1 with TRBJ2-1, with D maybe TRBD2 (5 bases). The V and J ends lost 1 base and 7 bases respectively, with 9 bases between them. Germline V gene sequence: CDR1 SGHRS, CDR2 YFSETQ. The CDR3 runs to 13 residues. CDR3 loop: CASSLYSGNEQFF. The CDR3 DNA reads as TGCGCCAGCAGCTTGTACTCGGGGAATGAGCAGTTCTTC.

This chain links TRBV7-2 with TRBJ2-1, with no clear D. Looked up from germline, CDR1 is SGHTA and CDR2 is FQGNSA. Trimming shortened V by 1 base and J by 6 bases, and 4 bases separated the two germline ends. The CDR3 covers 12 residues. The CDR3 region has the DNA TGTGCCAGCAGCTTAGTAACCAATGAGCAGTTCTTC. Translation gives CASSLVTNEQFF.

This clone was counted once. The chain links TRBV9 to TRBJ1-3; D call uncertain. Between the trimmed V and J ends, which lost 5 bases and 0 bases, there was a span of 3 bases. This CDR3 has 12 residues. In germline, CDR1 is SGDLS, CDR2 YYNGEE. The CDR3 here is CASRGSGNTIYF. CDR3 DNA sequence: TGTGCCAGCAGGGGCTCTGGAAACACCATATATTTT.

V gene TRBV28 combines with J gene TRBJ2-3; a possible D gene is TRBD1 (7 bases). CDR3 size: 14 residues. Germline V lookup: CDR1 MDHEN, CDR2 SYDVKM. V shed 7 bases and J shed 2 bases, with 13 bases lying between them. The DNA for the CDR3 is TGTGCCAGCAACAGGGGAGGAGTCACAGATACGCAGTATTTT. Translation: CASNRGGVTDTQYF.

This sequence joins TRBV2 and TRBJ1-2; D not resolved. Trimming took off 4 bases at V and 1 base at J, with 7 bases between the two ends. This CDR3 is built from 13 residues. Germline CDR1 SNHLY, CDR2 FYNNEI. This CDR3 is CASSGRINYGYTF. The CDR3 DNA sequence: TGTGCCAGCAGTGGACGGATTAACTATGGCTACACCTTC.

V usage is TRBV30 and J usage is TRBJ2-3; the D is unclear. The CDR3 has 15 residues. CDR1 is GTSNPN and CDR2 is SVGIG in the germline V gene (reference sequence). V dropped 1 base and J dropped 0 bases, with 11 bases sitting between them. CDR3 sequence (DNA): TGTGCCTGGAGTGGACCGGTGCTAAGCACAGATACGCAGTATTTT. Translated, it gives CAWSGPVLSTDTQYF.

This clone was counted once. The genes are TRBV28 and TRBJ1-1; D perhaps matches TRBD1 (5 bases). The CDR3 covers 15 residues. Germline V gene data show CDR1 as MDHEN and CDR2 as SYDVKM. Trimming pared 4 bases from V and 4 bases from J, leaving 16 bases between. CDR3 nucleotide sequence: TGTGCCAGCAGTTCTCCGCCTCAGGGTACCACTGAAGCTTTCTTT. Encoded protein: CASSSPPQGTTEAFF.

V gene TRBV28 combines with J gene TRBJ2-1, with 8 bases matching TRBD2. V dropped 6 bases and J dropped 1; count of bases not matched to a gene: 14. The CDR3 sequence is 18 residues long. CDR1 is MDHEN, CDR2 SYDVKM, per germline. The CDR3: CASSQVGGSGSSYNEQFF. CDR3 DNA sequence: TGTGCCAGCAGCCAGGTCGGGGGGAGCGGGAGTTCCTACAATGAGCAGTTCTTC. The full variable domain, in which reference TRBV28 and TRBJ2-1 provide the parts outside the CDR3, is DVKVTQSSRYLVKRTGEKVFLECVQDMDHENMFWYRQDPGLGLRLIYFSYDVKMKEKGDIPEGYSVSREKKERFSLILESASTNQTSMYLCASSQVGGSGSSYNEQFFGPGTRLTVL.

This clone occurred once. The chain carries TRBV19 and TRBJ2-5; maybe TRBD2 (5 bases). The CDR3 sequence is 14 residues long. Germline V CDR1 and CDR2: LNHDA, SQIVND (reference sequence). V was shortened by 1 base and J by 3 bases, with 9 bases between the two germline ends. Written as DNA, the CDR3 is TGTGCCAGTAGTATAGCGACTACCAAAGAGACCCAGTACTTC. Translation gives CASSIATTKETQYF.

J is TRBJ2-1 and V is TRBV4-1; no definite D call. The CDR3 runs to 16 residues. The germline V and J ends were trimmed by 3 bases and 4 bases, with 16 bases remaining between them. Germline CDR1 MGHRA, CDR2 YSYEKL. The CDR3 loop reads CASSQQSNLRYNEQFF. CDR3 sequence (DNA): TGCGCCAGCAGCCAGCAATCGAACCTTAGGTACAATGAGCAGTTCTTC.

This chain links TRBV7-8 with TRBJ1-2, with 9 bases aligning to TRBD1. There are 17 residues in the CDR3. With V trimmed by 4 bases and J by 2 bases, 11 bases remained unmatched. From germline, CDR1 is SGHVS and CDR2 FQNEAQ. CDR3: CASSSKEGTGRNYGYTF. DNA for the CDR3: TGTGCCAGCAGCTCTAAAGAAGGGACAGGGAGAAACTATGGCTACACCTTC.

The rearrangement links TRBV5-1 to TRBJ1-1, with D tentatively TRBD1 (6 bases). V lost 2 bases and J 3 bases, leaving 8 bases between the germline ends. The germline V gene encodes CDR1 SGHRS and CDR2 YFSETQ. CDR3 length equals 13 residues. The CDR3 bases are TGCGCCAGCAGCTTTCACAGGGACACTGAAGCTTTCTTT. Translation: CASSFHRDTEAFF.

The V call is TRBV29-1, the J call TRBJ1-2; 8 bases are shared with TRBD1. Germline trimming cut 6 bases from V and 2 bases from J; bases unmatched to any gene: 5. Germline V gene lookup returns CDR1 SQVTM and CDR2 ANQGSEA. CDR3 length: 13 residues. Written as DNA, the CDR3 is TGCAGCGTCCTGGACAGGGCCAACTATGGCTACACCTTC. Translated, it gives CSVLDRANYGYTF.

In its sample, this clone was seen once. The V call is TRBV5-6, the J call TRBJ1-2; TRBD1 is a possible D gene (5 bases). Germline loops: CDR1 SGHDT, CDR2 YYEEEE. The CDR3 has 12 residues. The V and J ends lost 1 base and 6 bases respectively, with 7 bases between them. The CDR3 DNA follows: TGTGCCAGCAGCTTGTCGGGGGATGGCTACACCTTC. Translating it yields CASSLSGDGYTF.

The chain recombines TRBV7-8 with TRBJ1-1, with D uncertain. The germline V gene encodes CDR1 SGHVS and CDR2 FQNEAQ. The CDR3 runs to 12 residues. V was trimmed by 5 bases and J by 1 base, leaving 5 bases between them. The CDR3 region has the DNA TGTGCCAGCAGCGTTCAGAACACTGAAGCTTTCTTT. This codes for CASSVQNTEAFF.